Shown below are 30 T cell receptor beta chains from a single sample sequenced in a study of CD8+ T cells in alopecia areata. Treatment given: oral pan-JAK inhibitor, 5-10 mg twice daily. It was cDNA, reverse transcribed from extracted RNA, that served as the sequencing template. Using immunoSEQ multiplex PCR, the repertoire was profiled, and TCRdb retains in-frame clones only, with some absent. The table includes more than 150,000 clones, about 47% detected once. The material sequenced was CD8+ T cells sorted from blood, taken around week 53, from a patient treated with tofacitinib. The receptors stem from a human donor with alopecia areata.

This clone was recorded a few times. The chain carries TRBV4-2 and TRBJ2-7, with TRBD1 identical over 8 bases. With V trimmed by 4 bases and J by 2 bases, 16 bases remained unmatched. This CDR3 region has 18 residues. Germline CDR1 and CDR2: LGHNA and YNFKEQ. The CDR3 spells CASSRRMPGQAVTYEQYF. The CDR3 bases are TGTGCCAGCAGCCGCCGAATGCCGGGACAGGCGGTAACCTACGAGCAGTACTTC.

The chain recombines TRBV27 with TRBJ2-2; D tentatively fits TRBD1 or TRBD2 (5 bases each). Germline CDR1 is MNHEY and CDR2 is SMNVEV (reference sequence). V gave up 0 bases and J gave up 6 bases, with 14 bases separating them. The CDR3 runs 16 residues. CDR3 region: CASSLSVGERAGELFF. CDR3 sequence (DNA): TGTGCCAGCAGTTTATCGGTGGGGGAAAGGGCCGGGGAGCTGTTTTTT.

V and J are TRBV4-1 and TRBJ1-1, with D maybe TRBD1 (6 bases). With 1 base removed from V and 4 bases from J, the gap between germline ends came to 10 bases. From germline, CDR1 is MGHRA and CDR2 YSYEKL. The CDR3 contains 14 residues. This chain's CDR3 is CASSQVKGGTEAFF. For the CDR3, the DNA is TGCGCCAGCAGCCAAGTGAAGGGGGGCACTGAAGCTTTCTTT.

The rearrangement uses TRBV5-6 and TRBJ2-2; 8 bases fit TRBD2. Germline lookup yields CDR1 SGHDT and CDR2 YYEEEE. J lost 5 bases, V lost 4 bases, and 10 bases had no gene match. This CDR3 spans 16 amino acids. CDR3: CASSPGELAVTGELFF. The DNA of the CDR3 is TGTGCCAGCAGCCCGGGGGAACTAGCGGTTACCGGGGAGCTGTTTTTT. Filled out from reference TRBV5-6 and TRBJ2-2, the complete variable domain reads DAGVTQSPTHLIKTRGQQVTLRCSPKSGHDTVSWYQQALGQGPQFIFQYYEEEERQRGNFPDRFSGHQFPNYSSELNVNALLLGDSALYLCASSPGELAVTGELFFGEGSRLTVL.

This chain links TRBV2 with TRBJ2-5, with 14 nucleotides matching TRBD2. V was pared by 1 base and J by 11 bases, with 6 bases of the junction left unmatched. There are 15 residues in the CDR3. Per germline, CDR1 SNHLY and CDR2 FYNNEI. The CDR3: CASSEGTSGGPAQYF. The CDR3 region has the DNA TGTGCCAGCAGTGAAGGGACTAGCGGGGGGCCGGCACAGTACTTC. The full variable domain, in which reference TRBV2 and TRBJ2-5 provide the parts outside the CDR3, is EPEVTQTPSHQVTQMGQEVILRCVPISNHLYFYWYRQILGQKVEFLVSFYNNEISEKSEIFDDQFSVERPDGSNFTLKIRSTKLEDSAMYFCASSEGTSGGPAQYFGPGTRLLVL.

J is TRBJ1-2 and V is TRBV2; D is uncertain. The CDR3 has 16 residues. Germline-derived CDR1 and CDR2 are SNHLY and FYNNEI. Trimming left V 0 bases short and J 1 base short, with 12 bases between. CDR3 sequence reads: CASSEAPSLHNYGYTF. DNA for the CDR3: TGTGCCAGCAGTGAAGCCCCGTCCCTGCATAACTATGGCTACACCTTC. Looking up the rest from reference TRBV2 and TRBJ1-2 gives the full variable domain: EPEVTQTPSHQVTQMGQEVILRCVPISNHLYFYWYRQILGQKVEFLVSFYNNEISEKSEIFDDQFSVERPDGSNFTLKIRSTKLEDSAMYFCASSEAPSLHNYGYTFGSGTRLTVV.

The table lists this clone with a few counts. The V call is TRBV7-9, the J call TRBJ2-1; 12 nucleotides line up with TRBD2. J was trimmed by 4 bases and V by 5 bases; bases with no gene match: 3. Germline CDR1 SEHNR, CDR2 FQNEAQ (reference sequence). The CDR3 extends over 15 amino acids. The DNA for the CDR3 is TGTGCCAGCAGCGTACTAGCGGGGGGATACAATGAGCAGTTCTTC. Translation gives CASSVLAGGYNEQFF.

The chain links TRBV27 to TRBJ1-1, with 9 bases fitting TRBD1. V gave up 4 bases and J gave up 1 base; unmatched junction bases: 1. This CDR3 has 14 residues. Germline V gene data show CDR1 as MNHEY and CDR2 as SMNVEV (reference sequence). This chain's CDR3 is CASSYRGRNTEAFF. The CDR3 DNA reads TGTGCCAGCAGTTACAGGGGGCGGAACACTGAAGCTTTCTTT.

In its sample, this clone was seen a few times. The rearrangement uses TRBV10-3 and TRBJ1-1; a possible D gene is TRBD1 (6 bases). Trimming left V 6 bases short and J 1 base short, with 9 bases between. In germline, CDR1 is ENHRY, CDR2 SYGVKD. The CDR3 loop spans 13 amino acids. CDR3 residues: CAIRAGANTEAFF. The DNA for the CDR3 is TGTGCCATCAGGGCAGGGGCGAACACTGAAGCTTTCTTT.

The rearrangement uses TRBV29-1 and TRBJ2-7; 7 bases map to TRBD1. This CDR3 comprises 12 residues. Germline CDR1 SQVTM, CDR2 ANQGSEA. Trimming at V came to 5 bases and at J to 4 bases, leaving 5 bases not matched to a gene. Here the CDR3 DNA reads TGCAGCGTTTGGACAGGTGCTTACGAGCAGTACTTC. It translates to CSVWTGAYEQYF.

This chain joins TRBV7-8 and TRBJ1-1; weak D call: TRBD1 (6 bases). Per the germline V gene, CDR1 is SGHVS and CDR2 is FQNEAQ. CDR3 length: 15 amino acids. Trimming stripped 4 bases from V and 6 bases from J, with 18 bases between. The CDR3 coding sequence is TGTGCCAGCAGCTCCCCCGAGGGGGGGTATTCTGAAGCTTTCTTT. Protein sequence: CASSSPEGGYSEAFF.

The chain combines TRBV13 with TRBJ1-1, with D possibly TRBD1 on 6 matching bases. Looked up from germline, CDR1 is PRHDT and CDR2 is FYEKMQ (reference sequence). V was trimmed by 4 bases and J by 8 bases, leaving 11 bases between them. The CDR3 is made up of 12 amino acids. The DNA of the CDR3 is TGTGCCAGCAGCTCTAGAGGACAGGAAGCTTTCTTT. Translation: CASSSRGQEAFF.

This chain connects TRBV13 to TRBJ2-7; TRBD1 agrees at 11 bases. Germline CDR1 is PRHDT and CDR2 is FYEKMQ (reference sequence). J lost 6 bases, V lost 6 bases, and 4 bases had no gene match. The CDR3 has 13 amino acids. The CDR3 protein is CASSSGTGGEQYF. The DNA for the CDR3 is TGTGCCAGCAGTAGCGGGACAGGGGGCGAGCAGTACTTC.

The rearrangement uses TRBV27 and TRBJ2-3; 8 nucleotides match TRBD1. The CDR3 extends over 16 amino acids. Germline trimming cut 2 bases from V and 4 bases from J; bases unmatched to any gene: 8. The germline gives CDR1 MNHEY, CDR2 SMNVEV (reference sequence). CDR3 sequence: CASSLGPGGWADTQYF. The CDR3 DNA is TGTGCCAGCAGTTTAGGCCCAGGGGGCTGGGCAGATACGCAGTATTTT.

The chain uses TRBV30 and TRBJ2-2; possibly TRBD1 or TRBD2 for D (6 bases each). V lost 1 base to trimming and J lost 7 bases, with 16 bases between them. Germline V gene sequence: CDR1 GTSNPN, CDR2 SVGIG (reference sequence). The CDR3 is made up of 15 amino acids. The chain's CDR3 is CAWSGPGGPNGELFF. In nucleotides, the CDR3 is TGTGCCTGGAGTGGACCCGGGGGCCCGAACGGGGAGCTGTTTTTT.

The rearrangement joins TRBV11-2 to TRBJ2-7; D gene unclear. This CDR3 contains 13 residues. The V gene lost 3 bases and the J gene lost 3 bases, with 9 bases spanning the gap. Germline-derived CDR1 and CDR2 are SGHAT and FQNNGV. The CDR3 sequence is CASSFSNSYEQYF. The CDR3 region has the DNA TGTGCCAGCAGCTTCTCTAACAGCTACGAGCAGTACTTC.

CDR3: CASSQDRDLHQPQHF. In DNA form, the CDR3 reads TGCGCCAGCAGCCAAGATAGGGACCTACATCAGCCCCAGCATTTT. This chain links TRBV4-3 with TRBJ1-5, with D tentatively TRBD1 (5 bases). The V and J ends lost 0 bases and 5 bases respectively, with 11 bases between them. From germline, CDR1 is LGHNA and CDR2 YSLEER. The CDR3 runs to 15 residues.

The V and J genes are TRBV6-6 and TRBJ2-5; no definite D call. CDR3 length: 16 residues. Germline V gene sequence: CDR1 MNHNY, CDR2 SVGAGI (reference sequence). V lost 0 bases and J lost 0, with 11 bases in between. The CDR3 sequence: CASSYSALEYQETQYF. The DNA for the CDR3 is TGTGCCAGCAGTTACTCGGCGTTAGAGTACCAAGAGACCCAGTACTTC.

Only a few counts were recorded for this clone. The chain recombines TRBV15 with TRBJ2-4; TRBD1 matches at 8 bases. Germline lookup yields CDR1 LNHNV and CDR2 YYDKDF (reference sequence). The junction had 6 bases not matched to a gene; V was cut back by 7 bases and J by 10 bases. The CDR3 runs to 12 residues. Here the CDR3 reads CATNGQGGIQYF. CDR3 DNA sequence: TGTGCCACCAACGGACAGGGTGGGATTCAGTACTTC.

The chain uses TRBV7-2 and TRBJ2-5; D is ambiguous. Germline V gene data show CDR1 as SGHTA and CDR2 as FQGNSA. The CDR3 length is 13 residues. Trimming left V 5 bases short and J 0 bases short, with 7 bases between. The CDR3 DNA is TGTGCCAGCAGCATTGAGTACCAAGAGACCCAGTACTTC. Encoded protein: CASSIEYQETQYF.

This clone occurred once. This chain links TRBV7-9 with TRBJ2-7; D is uncertain. CDR3 length: 13 amino acids. V gave up 7 bases and J gave up 6 bases, with 16 bases separating them. The germline V gene has CDR1 SEHNR and CDR2 FQNEAQ (reference sequence). As DNA, the CDR3 is TGTGCCAGCACACCTACTGACGGGCTCGAGCAGTACTTC. This encodes CASTPTDGLEQYF.

This chain uses TRBV6-5 with TRBJ1-2; weak D call: TRBD1 (5 bases). Trimming shortened V by 0 bases and J by 2 bases, and 13 bases separated the two germline ends. This CDR3 has 16 amino acids. CDR1 MNHEY and CDR2 SVGAGI come from the germline V gene. The CDR3 nucleotides read TGTGCCAGCAGTTACTCGCGGGGGGAGAGGAACTATGGCTACACCTTC. Translating gives CASSYSRGERNYGYTF.

This clone was seen more than once but under ten times. The chain carries TRBV9 and TRBJ2-5; D is unclear. The ends were cut back, 0 bases at V and 7 bases at J, with 13 bases in the middle. The CDR3 is 14 residues long. The germline V gene encodes CDR1 SGDLS and CDR2 YYNGEE. The CDR3 region is CASSVARELGTQYF. Written as DNA, the CDR3 is TGTGCCAGCAGCGTAGCGCGAGAGCTGGGGACCCAGTACTTC.

The table lists this clone with a few counts. The genes are TRBV5-1 and TRBJ2-7, with a possible D match to TRBD2 (5 bases). The length of the CDR3 is 15 residues. Trimming left V 2 bases short and J 0 bases short, with 12 bases between. CDR1 is SGHRS and CDR2 is YFSETQ in the germline V gene. The CDR3 loop is CASSFSWTHSYEQYF. The CDR3 DNA sequence: TGCGCCAGCAGCTTCAGTTGGACTCACTCCTACGAGCAGTACTTC.

The rearrangement joins TRBV7-2 to TRBJ1-5; D gene ambiguous. The CDR3 runs to 16 residues. Trimming pared 5 bases from V and 7 bases from J, leaving 21 bases between. Germline V lookup: CDR1 SGHTA, CDR2 FQGNSA. The CDR3 sequence: CASSQGLLGFRQPQHF. As DNA, the CDR3 is TGTGCCAGCAGCCAAGGGTTGTTAGGGTTTAGGCAGCCCCAGCATTTT.

This sequence joins TRBV6-6 and TRBJ1-1, with a weak D call TRBD1 (5 bases). V was trimmed by 4 bases and J by 6 bases, leaving 18 bases between them. There are 15 residues in the CDR3. Germline V gives CDR1 MNHNY, CDR2 SVGAGI (reference sequence). Here the CDR3 DNA reads TGTGCCAGCAGTTCCCTCGGTGAGGAAGGGGCTGAAGCTTTCTTT. This codes for CASSSLGEEGAEAFF.

This clone was found a few times. The chain combines TRBV7-8 with TRBJ2-5; no firm D call. This CDR3 region has 16 residues. Trimming removed 3 bases at V and 1 base at J, with 15 bases between. Germline loops: CDR1 SGHVS, CDR2 FQNEAQ. The CDR3 protein is CASSLAFYGTQETQYF. CDR3 coding DNA: TGTGCCAGCAGCTTGGCTTTTTACGGTACCCAAGAGACCCAGTACTTC.

This chain uses TRBV25-1 with TRBJ1-2; D possibly corresponds to TRBD1 (5 bases). Per the germline V gene, CDR1 is MGHDK and CDR2 is SYGVNS. The CDR3 extends over 11 amino acids. Between the trimmed V and J ends, which lost 5 bases and 7 bases, there was a span of 8 bases. CDR3 region: CASSSRVGYTF. The CDR3 DNA reads as TGTGCCAGCAGTAGCAGGGTTGGCTACACCTTC.

The rearrangement joins TRBV4-1 to TRBJ1-2; no clear D gene. The V and J ends lost 1 base and 1 base respectively, with 7 bases between them. This CDR3 contains 14 residues. CDR1 is MGHRA and CDR2 is YSYEKL in the germline V gene. CDR3 sequence reads: CASSQVQSNYGYTF. The CDR3 DNA follows: TGCGCCAGCAGCCAAGTTCAGAGTAACTATGGCTACACCTTC.

This clone was counted many times. CDR3 amino acids: CAKGQGNTGELFF. The DNA for the CDR3 is TGTGCCAAGGGACAGGGGAACACCGGGGAGCTGTTTTTT. The rearrangement uses TRBV7-9 and TRBJ2-2; 9 nucleotides match TRBD1. CDR3 size: 13 residues. The germline V gene encodes CDR1 SEHNR and CDR2 FQNEAQ (reference sequence). V lost 10 bases and J lost 1; bases outside the gene matches: 1. Based on the CDR3 plus reference TRBV7-9 and TRBJ2-2, the full variable domain is DTGVSQNPRHKITKRGQNVTFRCDPISEHNRLYWYRQTLGQGPEFLTYFQNEAQLEKSRLLSDRFSAERPKGSFSTLEIQRTEQGDSAMYLCAKGQGNTGELFFGEGSRLTVL.